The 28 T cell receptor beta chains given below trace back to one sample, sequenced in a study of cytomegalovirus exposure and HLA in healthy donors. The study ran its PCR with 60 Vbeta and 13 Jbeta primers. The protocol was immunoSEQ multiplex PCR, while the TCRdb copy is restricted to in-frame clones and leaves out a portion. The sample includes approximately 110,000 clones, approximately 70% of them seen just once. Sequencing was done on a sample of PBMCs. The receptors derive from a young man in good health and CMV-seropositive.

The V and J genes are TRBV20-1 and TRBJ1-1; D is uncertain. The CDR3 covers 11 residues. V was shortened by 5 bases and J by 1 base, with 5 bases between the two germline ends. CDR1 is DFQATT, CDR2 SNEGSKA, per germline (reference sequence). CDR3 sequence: CSAPGNTEAFF. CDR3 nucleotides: TGCAGTGCTCCGGGGAACACTGAAGCTTTCTTT.

The DNA for the CDR3 is TGCGCCAGCAGCCCATCGGGTTCCAACTATGGCTACACCTTC. It is translated as CASSPSGSNYGYTF. This rearrangement joins TRBV4-3 to TRBJ1-2; D gene uncertain. Trimming pared 4 bases from V and 2 bases from J, leaving 11 bases between. Germline V gene data show CDR1 as LGHNA and CDR2 as YSLEER. The CDR3 runs 14 residues.

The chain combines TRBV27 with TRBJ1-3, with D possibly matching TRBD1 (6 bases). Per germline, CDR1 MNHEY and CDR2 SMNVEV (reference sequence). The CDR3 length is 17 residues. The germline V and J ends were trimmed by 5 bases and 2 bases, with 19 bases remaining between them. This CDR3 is CASSPPTGGRPGNTIYF. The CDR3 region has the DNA TGTGCCAGCAGTCCGCCTACCGGGGGGCGGCCTGGAAACACCATATATTTT.

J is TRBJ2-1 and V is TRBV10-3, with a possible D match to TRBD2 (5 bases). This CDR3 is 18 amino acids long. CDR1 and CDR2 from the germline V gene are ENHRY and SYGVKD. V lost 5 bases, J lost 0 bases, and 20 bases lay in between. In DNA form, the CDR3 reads TGTGCCATCAGTCAATTAGGACTCACGGCCAGCTCCTACAATGAGCAGTTCTTC. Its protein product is CAISQLGLTASSYNEQFF.

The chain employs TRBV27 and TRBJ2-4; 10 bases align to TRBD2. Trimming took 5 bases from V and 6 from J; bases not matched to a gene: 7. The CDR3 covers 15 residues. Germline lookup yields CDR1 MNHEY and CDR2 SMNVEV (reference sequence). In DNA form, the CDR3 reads TGTGCCAGCAGTCCACGGACTAGCGGACGAAACATTCAGTACTTC. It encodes CASSPRTSGRNIQYF.

The CDR3: CASSLRGRPYNEQFF. In DNA form, the CDR3 reads TGCGCCAGCAGCCTCAGGGGGCGGCCCTACAATGAGCAGTTCTTC. The rearrangement links TRBV10-1 to TRBJ2-1; 8 positions agree with TRBD1. Unmatched junction bases numbered 6, after V lost 6 bases and J lost 2 bases. This CDR3 region has 15 residues. Germline CDR1 and CDR2: WNHNN and SYGVQD (reference sequence).

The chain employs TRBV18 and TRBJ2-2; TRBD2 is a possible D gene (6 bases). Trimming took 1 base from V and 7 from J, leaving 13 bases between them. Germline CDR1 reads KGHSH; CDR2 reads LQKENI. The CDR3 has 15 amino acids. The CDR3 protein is CASSPRAERVGELFF. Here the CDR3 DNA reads TGTGCCAGCTCACCACGGGCGGAGCGGGTCGGGGAGCTGTTTTTT.

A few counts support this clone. This CDR3 is CASSLDLSNQGSGYTF. The DNA for the CDR3 is TGTGCCAGCAGCTTGGACCTATCAAATCAGGGGAGTGGCTACACCTTC. This chain connects TRBV7-9 to TRBJ1-2, with a tentative D call TRBD1 (6 bases). CDR3 length equals 16 residues. CDR1 and CDR2 (germline): SEHNR, FQNEAQ (reference sequence). The ends were cut back, 3 bases at V and 7 bases at J, with 21 bases in the middle.

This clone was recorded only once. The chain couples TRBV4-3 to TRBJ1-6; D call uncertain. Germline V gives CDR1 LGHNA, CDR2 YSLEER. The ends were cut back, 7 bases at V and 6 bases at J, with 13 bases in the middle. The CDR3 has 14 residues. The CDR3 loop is CASNQAASNSPLHF. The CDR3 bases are TGCGCCAGCAACCAGGCCGCAAGTAATTCACCCCTCCACTTT.

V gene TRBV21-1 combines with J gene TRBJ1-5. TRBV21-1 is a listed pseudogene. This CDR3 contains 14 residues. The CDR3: CASSKENRGQPQHF. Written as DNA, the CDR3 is TGTGCCAGCAGCAAAGAAAATCGAGGTCAGCCCCAGCATTTT.

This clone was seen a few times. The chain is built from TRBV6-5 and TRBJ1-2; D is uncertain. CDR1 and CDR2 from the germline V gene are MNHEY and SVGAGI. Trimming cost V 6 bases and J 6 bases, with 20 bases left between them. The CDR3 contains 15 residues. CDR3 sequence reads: CASSPTWRLGNGYTF. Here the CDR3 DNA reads TGTGCCAGCAGCCCCACGTGGAGGCTAGGGAATGGCTACACCTTC.

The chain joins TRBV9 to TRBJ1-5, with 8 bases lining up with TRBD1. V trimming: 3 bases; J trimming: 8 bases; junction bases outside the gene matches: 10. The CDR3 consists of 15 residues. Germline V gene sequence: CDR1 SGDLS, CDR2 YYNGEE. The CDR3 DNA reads TGTGCCAGCAGCGAGGACAGGGTAATTTGGGAGCCCCAGCATTTT. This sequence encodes CASSEDRVIWEPQHF.

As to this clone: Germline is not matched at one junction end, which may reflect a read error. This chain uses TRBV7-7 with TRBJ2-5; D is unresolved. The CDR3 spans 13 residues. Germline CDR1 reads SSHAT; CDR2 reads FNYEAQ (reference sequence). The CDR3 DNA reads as TGTGCTAGCAGCCGCGATCGGCAAGAGACCCAGTACTTC. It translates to CASSRDRQETQYF.

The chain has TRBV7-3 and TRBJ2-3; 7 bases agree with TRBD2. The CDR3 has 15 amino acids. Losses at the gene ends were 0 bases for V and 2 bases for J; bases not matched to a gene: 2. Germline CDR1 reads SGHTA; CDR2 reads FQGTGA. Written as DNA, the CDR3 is TGTGCCAGCAGCTTAACGGGACTACCCACAGATACGCAGTATTTT. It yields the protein CASSLTGLPTDTQYF. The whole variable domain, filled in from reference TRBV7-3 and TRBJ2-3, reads GAGVSQTPSNKVTEKGKYVELRCDPISGHTALYWYRQSLGQGPEFLIYFQGTGAADDSGLPNDRFFAVRPEGSVSTLKIQRTERGDSAVYLCASSLTGLPTDTQYFGPGTRLTVL.

This chain's CDR3 is CASSLVQDNEKLFF. The CDR3 region has the DNA TGCGCCAGCAGCTTGGTACAGGATAATGAAAAACTGTTTTTT. This chain connects TRBV5-1 to TRBJ1-4; D perhaps matches TRBD1 (5 bases). The CDR3 extends over 14 amino acids. Germline lookup yields CDR1 SGHRS and CDR2 YFSETQ. With 0 bases removed from V and 4 bases from J, the gap between germline ends came to 7 bases.

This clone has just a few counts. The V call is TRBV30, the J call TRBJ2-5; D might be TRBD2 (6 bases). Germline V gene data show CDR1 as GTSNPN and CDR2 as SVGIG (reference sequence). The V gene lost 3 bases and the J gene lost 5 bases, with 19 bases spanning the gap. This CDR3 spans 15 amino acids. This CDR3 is CAWRPPRERAETQYF. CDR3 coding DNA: TGTGCCTGGAGACCCCCCCGGGAGAGGGCGGAGACCCAGTACTTC.

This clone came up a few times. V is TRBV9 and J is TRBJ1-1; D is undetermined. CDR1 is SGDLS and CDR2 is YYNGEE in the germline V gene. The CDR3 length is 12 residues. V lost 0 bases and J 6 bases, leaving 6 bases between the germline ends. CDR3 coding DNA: TGTGCCAGCAGCGTAGGGCAGTCTGAAGCTTTCTTT. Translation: CASSVGQSEAFF.

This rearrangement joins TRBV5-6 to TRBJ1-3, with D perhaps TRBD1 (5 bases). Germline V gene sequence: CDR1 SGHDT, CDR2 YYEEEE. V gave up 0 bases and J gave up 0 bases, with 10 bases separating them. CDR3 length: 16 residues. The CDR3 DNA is TGTGCCAGCAGCTTGGCCGGGGGGGGCTCTGGAAACACCATATATTTT. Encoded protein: CASSLAGGGSGNTIYF.

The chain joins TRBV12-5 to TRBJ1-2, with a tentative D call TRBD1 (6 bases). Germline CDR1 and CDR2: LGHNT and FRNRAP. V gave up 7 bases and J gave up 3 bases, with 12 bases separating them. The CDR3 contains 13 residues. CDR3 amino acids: CASEIQGYYGYTF. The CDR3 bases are TGTGCTAGTGAAATTCAGGGGTACTATGGCTACACCTTC.

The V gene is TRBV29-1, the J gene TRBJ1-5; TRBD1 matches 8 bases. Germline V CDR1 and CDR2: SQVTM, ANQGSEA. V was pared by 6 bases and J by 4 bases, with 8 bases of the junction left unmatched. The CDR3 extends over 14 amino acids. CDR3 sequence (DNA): TGCAGCGTCACCCTGCAGGGGGCGAATCAGCCCCAGCATTTT. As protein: CSVTLQGANQPQHF.

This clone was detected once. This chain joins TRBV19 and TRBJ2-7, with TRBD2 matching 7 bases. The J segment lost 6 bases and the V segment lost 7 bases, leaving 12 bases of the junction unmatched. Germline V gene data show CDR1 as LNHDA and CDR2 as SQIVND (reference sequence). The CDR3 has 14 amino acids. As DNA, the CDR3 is TGTGCCAGTACCCTGGGGGGGGGAGCCAGCGAGCAGTACTTC. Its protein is CASTLGGGASEQYF.

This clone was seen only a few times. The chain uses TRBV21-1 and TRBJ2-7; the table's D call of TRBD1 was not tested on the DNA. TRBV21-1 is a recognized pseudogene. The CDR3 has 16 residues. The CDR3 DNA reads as TGTGCCAGCAGCAAAGGGGGCCCGAGCATCTCCTACGAGCAGTACGTC. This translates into CASSKGGPSISYEQYV.

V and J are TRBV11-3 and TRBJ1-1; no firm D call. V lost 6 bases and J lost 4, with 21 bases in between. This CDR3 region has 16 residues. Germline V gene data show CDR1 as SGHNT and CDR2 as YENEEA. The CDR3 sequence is CASSLPTRRARTEAFF. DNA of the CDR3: TGTGCCAGCAGTTTACCAACGCGGAGGGCACGCACTGAAGCTTTCTTT.

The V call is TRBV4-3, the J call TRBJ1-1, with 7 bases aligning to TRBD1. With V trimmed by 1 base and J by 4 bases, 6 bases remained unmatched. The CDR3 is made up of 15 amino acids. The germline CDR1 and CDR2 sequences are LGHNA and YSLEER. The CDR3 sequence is CASSQGQGSSTEAFF. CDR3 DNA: TGCGCCAGCAGCCAAGGACAGGGTTCCTCCACTGAAGCTTTCTTT.

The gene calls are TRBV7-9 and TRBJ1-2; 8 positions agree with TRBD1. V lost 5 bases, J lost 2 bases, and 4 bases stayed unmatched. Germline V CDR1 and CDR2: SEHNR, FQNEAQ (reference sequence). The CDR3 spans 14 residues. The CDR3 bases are TGTGCCAGCAGCCCACAGGGGGGAAACTATGGCTACACCTTC. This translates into CASSPQGGNYGYTF. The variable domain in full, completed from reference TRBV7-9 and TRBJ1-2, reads DTGVSQNPRHKITKRGQNVTFRCDPISEHNRLYWYRQTLGQGPEFLTYFQNEAQLEKSRLLSDRFSAERPKGSFSTLEIQRTEQGDSAMYLCASSPQGGNYGYTFGSGTRLTVV.

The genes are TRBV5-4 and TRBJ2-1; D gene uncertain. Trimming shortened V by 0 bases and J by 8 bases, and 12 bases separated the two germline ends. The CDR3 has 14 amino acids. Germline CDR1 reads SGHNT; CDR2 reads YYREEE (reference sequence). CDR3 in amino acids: CASSLAFQSDEQFF. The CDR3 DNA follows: TGTGCCAGCAGCTTGGCTTTCCAGAGCGATGAGCAGTTCTTC.

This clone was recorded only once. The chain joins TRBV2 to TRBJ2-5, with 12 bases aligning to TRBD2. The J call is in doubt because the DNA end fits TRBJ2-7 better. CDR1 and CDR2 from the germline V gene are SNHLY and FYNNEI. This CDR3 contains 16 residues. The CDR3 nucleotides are TGTGCCAGCAGTGATCCTAGCGGGGGGGCCACGGACGAGCAGTACTTC. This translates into CASSDPSGGATDEQYF.

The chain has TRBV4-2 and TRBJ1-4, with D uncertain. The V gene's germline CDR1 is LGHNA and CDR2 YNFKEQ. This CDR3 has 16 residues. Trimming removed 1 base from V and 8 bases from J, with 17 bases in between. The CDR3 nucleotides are TGTGCCAGCAGCCAAGGGATCAGCCCCTCCAGGGAAAAACTGTTTTTT. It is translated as CASSQGISPSREKLFF.